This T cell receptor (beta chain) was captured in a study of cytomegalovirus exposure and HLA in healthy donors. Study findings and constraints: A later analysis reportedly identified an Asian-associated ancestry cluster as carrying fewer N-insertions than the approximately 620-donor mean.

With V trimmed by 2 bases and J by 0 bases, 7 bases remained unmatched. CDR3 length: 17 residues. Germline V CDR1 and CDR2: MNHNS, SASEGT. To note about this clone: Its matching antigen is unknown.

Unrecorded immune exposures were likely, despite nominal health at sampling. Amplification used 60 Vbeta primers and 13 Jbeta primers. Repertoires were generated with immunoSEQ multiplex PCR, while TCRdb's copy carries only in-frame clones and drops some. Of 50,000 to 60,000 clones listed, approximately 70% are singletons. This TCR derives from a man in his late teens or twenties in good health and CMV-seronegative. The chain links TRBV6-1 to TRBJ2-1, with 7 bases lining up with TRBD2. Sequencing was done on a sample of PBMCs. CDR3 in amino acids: CASSEFTSASSYNEQFF. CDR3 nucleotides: TGTGCCAGCAGTGAATTTACTAGCGCTAGCTCCTACAATGAGCAGTTCTTC.